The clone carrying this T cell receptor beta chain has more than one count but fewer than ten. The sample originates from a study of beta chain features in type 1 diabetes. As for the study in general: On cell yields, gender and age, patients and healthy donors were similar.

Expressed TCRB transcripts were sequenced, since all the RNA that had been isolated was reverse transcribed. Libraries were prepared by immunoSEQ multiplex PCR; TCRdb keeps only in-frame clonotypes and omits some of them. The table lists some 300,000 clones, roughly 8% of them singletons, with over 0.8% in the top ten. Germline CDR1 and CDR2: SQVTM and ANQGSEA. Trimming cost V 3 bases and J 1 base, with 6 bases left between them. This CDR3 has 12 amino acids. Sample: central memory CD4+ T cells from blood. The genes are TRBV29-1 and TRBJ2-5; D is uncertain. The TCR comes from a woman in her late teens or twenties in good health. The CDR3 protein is CSVDRVQETQYF. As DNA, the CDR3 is TGCAGCGTTGATAGGGTCCAAGAGACCCAGTACTTC.